The 27 T cell receptor beta chains listed next were all sequenced from one sample in a study of blood T cell repertoires in COVID-19. TCRdb's copy holds only in-frame clones and misses some; the assay was immunoSEQ multiplex PCR. Of some 120,000 clones listed, roughly 80% are singletons. Sequencing was done on a sample of peripheral blood. These receptors were collected from a human donor in a cohort sampled during active COVID-19.

This chain connects TRBV2 to TRBJ1-2, with D maybe TRBD1 (5 bases). The CDR3 covers 12 residues. Trimming removed 2 bases from V and 6 bases from J, with 7 bases in between. Germline V gives CDR1 SNHLY, CDR2 FYNNEI. The chain's CDR3 is CASSERGDGYTF. CDR3 nucleotides: TGTGCCAGCAGTGAACGGGGGGATGGCTACACCTTC.

The V gene is TRBV29-1, the J gene TRBJ2-7; no firm D call. Trimming stripped 5 bases from V and 3 bases from J, with 11 bases between. The CDR3 has 12 amino acids. Germline CDR1 reads SQVTM; CDR2 reads ANQGSEA. The CDR3 reads CSVSILSYEQYF. The CDR3 nucleotides read TGCAGCGTTTCTATCTTAAGCTACGAGCAGTACTTC.

The chain carries TRBV5-1 and TRBJ2-3, with a weak D call TRBD1 (6 bases). CDR3 length: 14 residues. V shed 1 base and J shed 6 bases, with 12 bases lying between them. Germline V lookup: CDR1 SGHRS, CDR2 YFSETQ. The DNA of the CDR3 is TGCGCCAGCAGCTTGTCAGGGGATGGCGATACGCAGTATTTT. Protein: CASSLSGDGDTQYF.

The chain has TRBV10-3 and TRBJ2-1; 7 bases align to TRBD1. V lost 4 bases to trimming and J lost 2 bases; unmatched junction nucleotides: 8. CDR3 length: 16 residues. Per germline, CDR1 ENHRY and CDR2 SYGVKD. CDR3 nucleotides: TGTGCCATCAGTGGGACAGGACAAGCGGCCTACAATGAGCAGTTCTTC. It yields the protein CAISGTGQAAYNEQFF.

The chain combines TRBV14 with TRBJ2-3; 15 nucleotides match TRBD2. The CDR3 totals 17 residues. From germline, CDR1 is SGHDN and CDR2 FVKESK. Losses at the gene ends were 1 base for V and 6 bases for J; bases not matched to a gene: 5. The CDR3 protein is CASSQGTSGGASDTQYF. The CDR3, as DNA: TGTGCCAGCAGCCAAGGGACTAGCGGGGGGGCATCGGATACGCAGTATTTT.

Only one count was recorded for this clone. The chain combines TRBV7-4 with TRBJ2-7, with TRBD1 matching over 10 bases. The CDR3 loop spans 18 amino acids. The germline V gene has CDR1 SGHVT and CDR2 SQSDAQ. J was trimmed by 3 bases and V by 5 bases; bases with no gene match: 16. CDR3 in DNA: TGTGCCAGCAGCCTAGAAGGAGACAGGGGGCTGTCCATCTACGAGCAGTACTTC. Protein: CASSLEGDRGLSIYEQYF.

The chain joins TRBV19 to TRBJ2-5; D gene ambiguous. The CDR3 covers 14 residues. The V gene lost 5 bases and the J gene lost 2 bases, with 12 bases spanning the gap. CDR1 is LNHDA and CDR2 is SQIVND in the germline V gene (reference sequence). The CDR3 region has the DNA TGTGCCAGTAGTCCTAGTGATTCACAAGAGACCCAGTACTTC. Translated, it gives CASSPSDSQETQYF.

The chain carries TRBV6-5 and TRBJ2-1; 8 nucleotides align to TRBD2. CDR1 is MNHEY and CDR2 is SVGAGI in the germline V gene. Germline trimming cut 1 base from V and 7 bases from J; bases unmatched to any gene: 9. This CDR3 contains 16 residues. The CDR3 protein is CASSYLAGTSRNEQFF. CDR3 in DNA: TGTGCCAGCAGTTACTTGGCCGGGACTAGTAGGAATGAGCAGTTCTTC.

In its sample, this clone was seen a few times. This chain's CDR3 is CASSYGADTYEQYF. In DNA form, the CDR3 reads TGTGCCAGCAGTTACGGGGCAGATACCTACGAGCAGTACTTC. The chain combines TRBV6-2 or TRBV6-3 with TRBJ2-7, with D tentatively TRBD1 (5 bases). Trimming stripped 2 bases from V and 2 bases from J, with 10 bases between. This CDR3 has 14 amino acids. From germline, CDR1 is MNHEY and CDR2 SVGEGT.

CDR3 nucleotides: TGTGCCAGCAGTGGGGGACTAGCGGGGGCCCCTAGCACAGATACGCAGTATTTT. This codes for CASSGGLAGAPSTDTQYF. The gene calls are TRBV2 and TRBJ2-3; 14 bases are a match to TRBD2. There are 18 residues in the CDR3. Germline V CDR1 and CDR2: SNHLY, FYNNEI. V shed 4 bases and J 0 bases; nucleotides not matched to a gene: 6. Full variable domain (remainder filled in from reference TRBV2 and TRBJ2-3): EPEVTQTPSHQVTQMGQEVILRCVPISNHLYFYWYRQILGQKVEFLVSFYNNEISEKSEIFDDQFSVERPDGSNFTLKIRSTKLEDSAMYFCASSGGLAGAPSTDTQYFGPGTRLTVL.

The chain is built from TRBV6-5 and TRBJ1-1, with 7 bases lining up with TRBD1. This CDR3 is 15 amino acids long. Trimming took 7 bases from V and 1 from J; bases not matched to a gene: 9. Germline lookup yields CDR1 MNHEY and CDR2 SVGAGI. The CDR3 loop reads CASIGLRQGNTEAFF. CDR3 DNA sequence: TGTGCCAGCATTGGGCTGCGACAGGGGAACACTGAAGCTTTCTTT.

The V and J genes are TRBV15 and TRBJ2-7; perhaps TRBD2 as D (5 bases). Germline CDR1 LNHNV, CDR2 YYDKDF (reference sequence). Trimming cost V 3 bases and J 1 base, with 7 bases left between them. This CDR3 is built from 13 residues. In DNA, the CDR3 is TGTGCCACCAGCAGCGGGATTTCCTACGAGCAGTACTTC. Protein product: CATSSGISYEQYF.

The gene calls are TRBV5-1 and TRBJ2-6; a possible D gene is TRBD1 (6 bases). Germline V gene lookup returns CDR1 SGHRS and CDR2 YFSETQ. V lost 4 bases and J lost 0, with 8 bases in between. This CDR3 is built from 15 residues. CDR3 sequence reads: CASSPDSSGANVLTF. Written as DNA, the CDR3 is TGCGCCAGCAGCCCGGACAGCTCTGGGGCCAACGTCCTGACTTTC.

The chain has TRBV10-1 and TRBJ1-5; TRBD1 aligns across 7 bases. CDR1 and CDR2 (germline): WNHNN, SYGVQD (reference sequence). J gave up 0 bases and V 8 bases, and 16 bases lay outside the gene matches. The CDR3 contains 18 residues. Here the CDR3 reads CASPLGQGVPYSNQPQHF. The CDR3 coding sequence is TGCGCCAGCCCCCTCGGGCAGGGGGTTCCCTATAGCAATCAGCCCCAGCATTTT.

The V gene is TRBV6-6, the J gene TRBJ1-1; TRBD1 aligns across 10 bases. Germline assignment: CDR1 MNHNY and CDR2 SVGAGI (reference sequence). V lost 6 bases to trimming and J lost 4 bases; unmatched junction nucleotides: 2. There are 13 residues in the CDR3. CDR3 DNA: TGTGCCAGCAGGCGGACAGGGGGCACTGAAGCTTTCTTT. Translation: CASRRTGGTEAFF.

The rearrangement joins TRBV5-1 to TRBJ2-3; TRBD1 is a possible D gene (6 bases). V lost 0 bases to trimming and J lost 0 bases, with 14 bases between them. The CDR3 totals 17 residues. Germline lookup yields CDR1 SGHRS and CDR2 YFSETQ. The CDR3 nucleotides are TGCGCCAGCAGCTTGGATAGCCGGACAGCCAGCACAGATACGCAGTATTTT. Its translation is CASSLDSRTASTDTQYF.

The chain is built from TRBV5-1 and TRBJ2-5; 7 bases align to TRBD2. In germline, CDR1 is SGHRS, CDR2 YFSETQ. This CDR3 has 15 amino acids. V was pared by 2 bases and J by 1 base, with 5 bases of the junction left unmatched. The CDR3 is CASSLSGDPQETQYF. The CDR3 DNA reads TGCGCCAGCAGCTTAAGCGGGGATCCCCAAGAGACCCAGTACTTC.

The CDR3 spells CASSPRRDNQPQHF. The CDR3 DNA follows: TGTGCCAGCAGTCCCCGACGGGACAATCAGCCCCAGCATTTT. The chain is built from TRBV6-5 and TRBJ1-5, with D unclear. CDR3 length equals 14 residues. Looked up from germline, CDR1 is MNHEY and CDR2 is SVGAGI. The V end was cut by 5 bases, the J end by 3 bases, with 11 bases between.

This clone came up a few times. The chain employs TRBV29-1 and TRBJ2-5; maybe TRBD1 (6 bases). The V and J ends lost 3 bases and 5 bases respectively, with 10 bases between them. From germline, CDR1 is SQVTM and CDR2 ANQGSEA. CDR3 length: 12 residues. CDR3 amino acids: CSVDGRGETQYF. CDR3 DNA sequence: TGCAGCGTTGACGGAAGGGGGGAGACCCAGTACTTC. The full variable domain, its missing parts supplied by reference TRBV29-1 and TRBJ2-5, is SAVISQKPSRDICQRGTSLTIQCQVDSQVTMMFWYRQQPGQSLTLIATANQGSEATYESGFVIDKFPISRPNLTFSTLTVSNMSPEDSSIYLCSVDGRGETQYFGPGTRLLVL.

The chain is built from TRBV5-1 and TRBJ1-2; 9 nucleotides line up with TRBD1. The germline V gene encodes CDR1 SGHRS and CDR2 YFSETQ. V lost 0 bases to trimming and J lost 8 bases; unmatched junction nucleotides: 5. The CDR3 covers 14 residues. The CDR3 sequence: CASSLDRGRMGYTF. In nucleotides, the CDR3 is TGCGCCAGCAGCTTGGACAGGGGGCGGATGGGCTACACCTTC.

The rearrangement links TRBV5-6 to TRBJ2-3, with 13 bases identical to TRBD2. Per germline, CDR1 SGHDT and CDR2 YYEEEE. CDR3 length: 15 amino acids. V lost 5 bases to trimming and J lost 4 bases; unmatched junction nucleotides: 4. CDR3 in amino acids: CASRTSGGASDTQYF. The CDR3 DNA is TGTGCCAGCAGAACTAGCGGGGGGGCATCAGATACGCAGTATTTT. The full variable domain, completed using reference TRBV5-6 and TRBJ2-3, is DAGVTQSPTHLIKTRGQQVTLRCSPKSGHDTVSWYQQALGQGPQFIFQYYEEEERQRGNFPDRFSGHQFPNYSSELNVNALLLGDSALYLCASRTSGGASDTQYFGPGTRLTVL.

This chain connects TRBV19 to TRBJ2-7; D is ambiguous. The CDR3 loop spans 14 amino acids. Germline-derived CDR1 and CDR2 are LNHDA and SQIVND (reference sequence). V shed 10 bases and J shed 0 bases, with 16 bases lying between them. Here the CDR3 reads CATGQAGVSYEQYF. CDR3 DNA sequence: TGTGCCACTGGCCAAGCAGGCGTCTCCTACGAGCAGTACTTC.

This chain links TRBV6-6 with TRBJ1-5; no firm D call. The CDR3 sequence is 12 residues long. Germline CDR1 reads MNHNY; CDR2 reads SVGAGI (reference sequence). V lost 6 bases and J 6 bases, leaving 9 bases between the germline ends. The CDR3 nucleotides are TGTGCCAGCAGCCGCCCCAGTCAGCCCCAGCATTTT. Residues: CASSRPSQPQHF.

V gene TRBV27 combines with J gene TRBJ2-7, with D hard to call. Germline loops: CDR1 MNHEY, CDR2 SMNVEV (reference sequence). The CDR3 spans 11 residues. V was trimmed by 6 bases and J by 3 bases, leaving 6 bases between them. The CDR3 coding sequence is TGTGCCAGCAGCCCTTACTACGAGCAGTACTTC. Its protein product is CASSPYYEQYF.

In this sample, this clone turned up once. The chain combines TRBV7-2 with TRBJ2-3; D uncertain. V dropped 0 bases and J dropped 4 bases, with 8 bases sitting between them. Germline assignment: CDR1 SGHTA and CDR2 FQGNSA. The CDR3 covers 14 residues. The CDR3 nucleotides are TGTGCCAGCAGCTTAGCGCAACTTCCAGATACGCAGTATTTT. Its translation: CASSLAQLPDTQYF. The variable domain in full, with the rest retrieved from reference TRBV7-2 and TRBJ2-3, is GAGVSQSPSNKVTEKGKDVELRCDPISGHTALYWYRQSLGQGLEFLIYFQGNSAPDKSGLPSDRFSAERTGGSVSTLTIQRTQQEDSAVYLCASSLAQLPDTQYFGPGTRLTVL.

The chain recombines TRBV6-5 with TRBJ1-2; possibly TRBD1 for D (5 bases). The CDR3 is 12 residues long. Germline assignment: CDR1 MNHEY and CDR2 SVGAGI. Trimming stripped 6 bases from V and 11 bases from J, with 16 bases between. The CDR3 DNA is TGTGCCAGCAGCCCCGGCGGGGGGAGGTACACCTTC. Protein: CASSPGGGRYTF.

The chain is built from TRBV19 and TRBJ1-1, with 7 bases identical to TRBD1. CDR3 length: 17 residues. V lost 9 bases to trimming and J lost 3 bases; unmatched junction nucleotides: 19. Germline V lookup: CDR1 LNHDA, CDR2 SQIVND (reference sequence). The chain's CDR3 is CASVRQGSLPRDTEAFF. For the CDR3, the DNA is TGTGCCAGCGTTAGACAGGGATCCTTACCAAGGGACACTGAAGCTTTCTTT.